These 3 T cell receptor beta chains were sequenced from one sample in a study of immune heterogeneity within non-small cell lung tumors. TCRs were amplified from roughly 540 ng gDNA of bulk tumor per sample. Surgery yielded several widely spaced biopsies per primary tumor. Patients underwent curative surgery for non-small cell lung cancer (untreated and newly diagnosed). The TCR beta CDR3 region underwent multiplex PCR amplification with 32 V and 13 J primers. TCRdb reprocessed the multiplex PCR reads via MiXCR and lists one record per CDR3 protein. This repertoire shows fewer than 3,500 distinct CDR3 sequences, around 52% found once; its top ten account for around 9.9%. Sequenced: lung tumor tissue. These receptors were obtained from a man in his sixties or seventies with non-small cell lung cancer.

This clonotype was recorded a few times. The CDR3 DNA is TGTGCCAGCAGTACGACAGTGGGCTATGAAGCTTTCTTT. It codes for CASSTTVGYEAFF. J is TRBJ1-1 and V is TRBV27, with D perhaps TRBD1 (5 bases). Germline V CDR1 and CDR2: MNHEY, SMNVEV (reference sequence). The CDR3 spans 13 residues. V was shortened by 5 bases and J by 7 bases, with 14 bases between the two germline ends.

The chain joins TRBV7-9 to TRBJ1-1; the match to TRBD1 covers 8 bases. CDR3 length equals 14 residues. Germline CDR1 and CDR2: SEHNR and FQNEAQ (reference sequence). V was pared by 3 bases and J by 7 bases, with 7 bases of the junction left unmatched. CDR3 protein: CASSFTGGVGEAFF. In DNA form, the CDR3 reads TGTGCCAGCAGCTTTACAGGGGGGGTAGGTGAAGCTTTCTTT.

The chain couples TRBV27 to TRBJ2-3; 10 positions agree with TRBD1. This CDR3 is 14 amino acids long. The germline CDR1 and CDR2 sequences are MNHEY and SMNVEV (reference sequence). V lost 10 bases and J lost 3; bases outside the gene matches: 7. CDR3 in DNA: TGTGCCACACAGCGACAGGGGGCGACAGATACGCAGTATTTT. This encodes CATQRQGATDTQYF.